This T cell receptor (beta chain) emerged from a study of beta chain features in type 1 diabetes. Looking at the study overall: The patients were much like the healthy donors in age, gender and cell yields.

Regarding the study as a whole: Shorter TCRB CDR3s, moderately but significantly so, marked every one of the four CD4+ subsets in Type 1 diabetes patients. The study found that naive, central memory and Treg TCRB repertoires appeared more similar in patients than in healthy donors. Cells with high TCR expression could be over-represented by cDNA sequencing. For type 1 diabetes patients, VDJ junctions showed fewer insertions and more deletions.

This CDR3 spans 17 amino acids. The V gene's germline CDR1 is SGHAT and CDR2 FQDESV (reference sequence). The ends lost 4 bases at V and 3 bases at J; junction bases unmatched: 10. Expressed TCRB transcripts were sequenced because the entire RNA isolate underwent reverse transcription. Profiling relied on immunoSEQ multiplex PCR, and the TCRdb table lists in-frame clones only, not all of them. This sample has roughly 140,000 clones, with 10% found just once. With respect to this clone: The target antigen is unknown.

The clonotype comes from a man aged 25 to 40 with type 1 diabetes. The chain joins TRBV11-1 to TRBJ1-2; TRBD1 matches at 11 bases. Material: central memory CD4+ T cells from blood. The CDR3 nucleotides are TGTGCCAGCAGCTCCTTTACCCCGGGACAGGGGGACTATGGCTACACCTTC. Translated: CASSSFTPGQGDYGYTF. Filled out from reference TRBV11-1 and TRBJ1-2, the complete variable domain reads EAEVAQSPRYKITEKSQAVAFWCDPISGHATLYWYRQILGQGPELLVQFQDESVVDDSQLPKDRFSAERLKGVDSTLKIQPAELGDSAMYLCASSSFTPGQGDYGYTFGSGTRLTVV.